Listed below are T cell receptor beta chains from one sample, sequenced in a study of CXCR3-negative and CXCR3-positive naive CD8 T cells. TCRdb reprocessed the 5' RACE reads and keeps a single row for each CDR3 protein, giving no DNA. This listing includes 150,000 to 180,000 distinct CDR3 sequences. The sample was naive CXCR3+ CD8+ T cells from blood. The receptors here all came from a human donor in good health. Some clones in this sample may be carry-over from other donors' samples. CDR3s include the opening cysteine and the closing phenylalanine or tryptophan. Each record gives: J gene, V gene, CDR3 protein.

TRBJ1-1 | TRBV7-9 | CASSLGDVWYTEAFF
TRBJ2-7 | TRBV6-5 | CASSYGDAYEQYF
TRBJ2-1 | TRBV14 | CASSQIAGDFYNEQFF
TRBJ2-5 | TRBV7-6 | CASSLDVGQAIKTQYF
TRBJ2-5 | TRBV28 | CASSNIQETQYF
TRBJ1-4 | TRBV2 | CASTEDTLSGEKLFF
TRBJ2-7 | TRBV7-9 | CASSLVETTYEQYF
TRBJ1-6 | TRBV7-3 | CASSLNFLSEHGPYNSPLHF
TRBJ1-2 | TRBV10-1 | CASSVEAGPMDGYTF
TRBJ1-1 | TRBV29-1 | CSVKGYTEAFF
TRBJ2-1 | TRBV29-1 | CSVEYTHNEQFF
TRBJ2-3 | TRBV21-1 | CASSCVLCKNRTCTDTQYF
TRBJ2-2 | TRBV12-3/TRBV12-4 | CASSFDREEAGELFF
TRBJ2-3 | TRBV21-1 | CASSLTSSTDTQYF
TRBJ2-7 | TRBV28 | CASSKPDTPYEQYF
TRBJ1-2 | TRBV29-1 | CSVWTGGYGYTF
TRBJ2-3 | TRBV6-4 | CASSDGQGADTQYF
TRBJ2-5 | TRBV28 | CARRTQGRTDQETQYF
TRBJ1-1 | TRBV30 | CAWSVPGPRNTEAFF
TRBJ2-7 | TRBV7-8 | CASSSLGLSYEQYF
TRBJ2-3 | TRBV7-2 | CASSSPEQGGTDTQYF
TRBJ2-1 | TRBV15 | CATREPGGNEQFF
TRBJ1-1 | TRBV3-1 | CASSQEWRSWRNTEAFF
TRBJ2-2 | TRBV4-1 | CASSRSGESTGELFF
TRBJ1-2 | TRBV4-2 | CASSQDWDTGYGYTF
TRBJ2-4 | TRBV28 | CASVGQGAKNIQYF
TRBJ1-5 | TRBV20-1 | CSARDPGTVYNQPQHF
TRBJ1-3 | TRBV29-1 | CSVTDRRGNTIYF
TRBJ2-1 | TRBV5-1 | CASSPWDRVNEQFF